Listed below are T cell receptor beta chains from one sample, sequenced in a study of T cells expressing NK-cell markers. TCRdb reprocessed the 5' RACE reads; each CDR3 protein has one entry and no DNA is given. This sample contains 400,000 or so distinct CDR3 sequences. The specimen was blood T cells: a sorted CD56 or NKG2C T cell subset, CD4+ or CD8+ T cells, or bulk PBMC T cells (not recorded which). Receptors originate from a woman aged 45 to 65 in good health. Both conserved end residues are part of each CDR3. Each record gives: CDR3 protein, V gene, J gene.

cdr3_aa: CASSQVFETGGETQYF
v_call: TRBV4-1
j_call: TRBJ2-5

cdr3_aa: CASSELLAGKNEQFF
v_call: TRBV25-1
j_call: TRBJ2-1

cdr3_aa: CASSSFPGTSHGKLFF
v_call: TRBV12-3/TRBV12-4
j_call: TRBJ1-4

cdr3_aa: CASSLGQGALSGNTIYF
v_call: TRBV5-1
j_call: TRBJ1-3

cdr3_aa: CASSLLQGDIQYF
v_call: TRBV12-3/TRBV12-4
j_call: TRBJ2-4

cdr3_aa: CASSHLTSGREAQYF
v_call: TRBV3-1
j_call: TRBJ2-5

cdr3_aa: CASSLSGRVEAFF
v_call: TRBV27
j_call: TRBJ1-1

cdr3_aa: CASSLVRGQLNEKLFF
v_call: TRBV4-1
j_call: TRBJ1-4

cdr3_aa: CSVEDLGTRYF
v_call: TRBV29-1
j_call: TRBJ2-3

cdr3_aa: CASSESVAGRQETQYF
v_call: TRBV10-1
j_call: TRBJ2-5

cdr3_aa: CASGPLTTGGGYTQYF
v_call: TRBV27
j_call: TRBJ2-3

cdr3_aa: CATSDSSSGSRYEQFF
v_call: TRBV24-1
j_call: TRBJ2-1

cdr3_aa: CASSRTSGRVYYNEQFF
v_call: TRBV7-8
j_call: TRBJ2-1

cdr3_aa: CASSGLAGNNEQFF
v_call: TRBV25-1
j_call: TRBJ2-1

cdr3_aa: CASSGTDYEQYF
v_call: TRBV10-3
j_call: TRBJ2-7

cdr3_aa: CASSLAGILNNEQFF
v_call: TRBV7-8
j_call: TRBJ2-1

cdr3_aa: CASGTPGDGAGELFF
v_call: TRBV12-5
j_call: TRBJ2-2

cdr3_aa: CAISRGQYNEQFF
v_call: TRBV10-3
j_call: TRBJ2-1

cdr3_aa: CASSLGRVYGYTF
v_call: TRBV5-1
j_call: TRBJ1-2

cdr3_aa: CATGRETGELFF
v_call: TRBV24-1
j_call: TRBJ2-2

cdr3_aa: CASSLFTGGGKETQYF
v_call: TRBV6-6
j_call: TRBJ2-5

cdr3_aa: CASSQFRAGANVLTF
v_call: TRBV4-1
j_call: TRBJ2-6

cdr3_aa: CASSQGWAFSNTGELFF
v_call: TRBV3-1
j_call: TRBJ2-2

cdr3_aa: CASSFGVGQETQYF
v_call: TRBV5-1
j_call: TRBJ2-5

cdr3_aa: CASSPYRGEETQYF
v_call: TRBV12-3/TRBV12-4
j_call: TRBJ2-5

cdr3_aa: CASSTEPGQGAFLTGELFF
v_call: TRBV6-5
j_call: TRBJ2-2

cdr3_aa: CASSVGGEVNEQFF
v_call: TRBV9
j_call: TRBJ2-1

cdr3_aa: CATSGRQGSTDTQYF
v_call: TRBV15
j_call: TRBJ2-3

cdr3_aa: CASSQPERNEQFF
v_call: TRBV4-1
j_call: TRBJ2-1

cdr3_aa: CASNEQSLGNEQFF
v_call: TRBV28
j_call: TRBJ2-1

cdr3_aa: CASSFPSQAGGSGELFF
v_call: TRBV7-9
j_call: TRBJ2-2

cdr3_aa: CSARGAFLTDTQYF
v_call: TRBV20-1
j_call: TRBJ2-3

cdr3_aa: CAFSSGLQNTGELFF
v_call: TRBV5-5
j_call: TRBJ2-2

cdr3_aa: CASSLDPTGEDGYTF
v_call: TRBV5-4
j_call: TRBJ1-2

cdr3_aa: CASFPTRVSDTQYF
v_call: TRBV6-6
j_call: TRBJ2-3

cdr3_aa: CASMQTGATNEKLFF
v_call: TRBV7-6
j_call: TRBJ1-4

cdr3_aa: CASRRDSGRAQDEQFF
v_call: TRBV12-3/TRBV12-4
j_call: TRBJ2-1

cdr3_aa: CASSLPLRLAGGSYEQYF
v_call: TRBV12-3/TRBV12-4
j_call: TRBJ2-7

cdr3_aa: CASSSPGPGSQTQYF
v_call: TRBV7-9
j_call: TRBJ2-5

cdr3_aa: CASSPLLQGSGANVLTF
v_call: TRBV14
j_call: TRBJ2-6

cdr3_aa: CASSLELRVQDEQFF
v_call: TRBV12-3/TRBV12-4
j_call: TRBJ2-1

cdr3_aa: CASSPGLAGPLSYNEQFF
v_call: TRBV12-3/TRBV12-4
j_call: TRBJ2-1

cdr3_aa: CASSPNRGRTGELFF
v_call: TRBV5-1
j_call: TRBJ2-2

cdr3_aa: CASRGRGDEQFF
v_call: TRBV12-3/TRBV12-4
j_call: TRBJ2-1

cdr3_aa: CASSRSGNQGAQYF
v_call: TRBV7-9
j_call: TRBJ2-5